These T cell receptor beta chains were read from a single sample in a study of radiotherapy plus CTLA-4 blockade in lung cancer. Libraries were prepared by immunoSEQ multiplex PCR; TCRdb keeps only in-frame clonotypes and omits some of them. The table has roughly 69,000 clones, 65% to 85% seen once; the top ten hold around a sixth. The sample here was peripheral blood, taken from a patient treated with radiotherapy plus ipilimumab. These receptors came from a human donor with non-small cell lung cancer whose response to radiotherapy plus ipilimumab could not be evaluated. Some clones in this sample may be carry-over from other donors' samples. Each CDR3 is given with its conserved first and last residue.

TRBV10-3,CAISDPGQGRLNTEAFF
TRBV13,CASSLGQGWEKLFF
TRBV7-2,CASSWKGTGLYNEQFF
TRBV5-3,CRRGDREETIYF
TRBV4-1,CASSPESGGSNTGELFF
TRBV18,CASSGTGDQPQHF
TRBV6-4,CASRRGRNTEAFF
TRBV5-1,CASSLGPEGANTEAFF
TRBV7-3,CASSQGQNDNEQFF
TRBV6-1,CASSEATGAGNTIYF
TRBV2,CASSGHHDSSGNTIYF
TRBV9,CASSGQGRLNRVGTDTQYF
TRBV28,CASSPAQGYYGYTF
TRBV6-6,CASSYGGQVETEAFF
TRBV27,CASSLSAGAWTEAFF
TRBV5-6,CASRRDRGYYGYTF
TRBV2,CASSAGTTVNEKLFF
TRBV5-4,CASSLELTFGYGYTF
TRBV5-4,CAAGGDRGETQYF
TRBV27,CASSLLRQGTPLYGYTF
TRBV28,CASSRYRAFNNEQFF
TRBV29-1,CSVGQDYGYTF